This entry lists 2 T cell receptor beta chains sequenced from one sample in a study of graft-versus-host responses after intestinal transplantation. These TCRs are of unknown antigen specificity. The assay was immunoSEQ multiplex PCR, and TCRdb's table has in-frame clones only and misses some. Here the sample spans roughly 64,000 clones, more than 85% being singletons. Sequences were derived from unstimulated CD8+ T cells sorted from spleen or lymph node cells, sampled before transplant. Receptors originate from a human donor who was the organ donor for an intestinal transplant.

V usage is TRBV28 and J usage is TRBJ1-1; 9 bases line up with TRBD1. The CDR3 covers 14 residues. Germline CDR1 reads MDHEN; CDR2 reads SYDVKM. J gave up 4 bases and V 2 bases, and 2 bases lay outside the gene matches. DNA for the CDR3: TGTGCCAGCAGTTTAGGGGACAGGGCCACTGAAGCTTTCTTT. Its translation is CASSLGDRATEAFF.

The rearrangement joins TRBV5-5 to TRBJ1-2, with no clear D. The CDR3 has 11 amino acids. In germline, CDR1 is SGHKS, CDR2 YYEKEE (reference sequence). Between the trimmed V and J ends, which lost 6 bases and 9 bases, there was a span of 12 bases. The CDR3 nucleotides read TGTGCCAGCAAGACCGGCGGGCGCTACACCTTC. This encodes CASKTGGRYTF.